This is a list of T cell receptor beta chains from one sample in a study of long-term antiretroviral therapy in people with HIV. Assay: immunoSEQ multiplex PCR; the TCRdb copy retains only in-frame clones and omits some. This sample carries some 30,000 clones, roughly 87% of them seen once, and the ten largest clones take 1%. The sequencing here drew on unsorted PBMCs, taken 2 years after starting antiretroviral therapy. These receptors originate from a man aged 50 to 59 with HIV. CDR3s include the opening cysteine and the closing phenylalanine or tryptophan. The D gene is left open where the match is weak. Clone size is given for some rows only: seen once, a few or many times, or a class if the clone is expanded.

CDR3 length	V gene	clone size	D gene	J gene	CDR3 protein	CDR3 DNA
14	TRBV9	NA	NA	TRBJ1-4	CASSVGDGNEKLFF	TGTGCCAGCAGCGTAGGTGACGGGAATGAAAAACTGTTTTTT
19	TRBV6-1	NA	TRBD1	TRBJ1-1	CASSESEGRRSGGVTEAFF	TGTGCCAGCAGTGAATCGGAAGGGCGCCGTTCAGGGGGGGTCACTGAAGCTTTCTTT
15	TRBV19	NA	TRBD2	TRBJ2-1	CASSILAGAHNEQFF	TGTGCCAGTAGTATTCTAGCGGGAGCCCACAATGAGCAGTTCTTC
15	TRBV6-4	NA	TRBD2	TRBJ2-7	CASIDVGEGAYEQYF	TGTGCCAGCATCGATGTGGGGGAGGGCGCTTACGAGCAGTACTTC
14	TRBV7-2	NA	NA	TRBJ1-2	CASSLEGLVGGYTF	TGTGCCAGCAGCTTAGAGGGTTTAGTGGGTGGCTACACCTTC
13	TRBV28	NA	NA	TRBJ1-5	CASRRGIDQPQHF	TGTGCCAGCAGGCGAGGGATCGATCAGCCCCAGCATTTT
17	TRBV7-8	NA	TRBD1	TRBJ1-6	CASSLWVRGQSNSPLHF	TGTGCCAGCAGCTTATGGGTGAGGGGGCAGAGTAATTCACCCCTCCACTTT
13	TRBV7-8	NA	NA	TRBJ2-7	CASSPHSSYEQYF	TGTGCCAGCAGCCCCCATAGCTCCTACGAGCAGTACTTC
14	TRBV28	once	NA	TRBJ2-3	CASSSPEGTDTQYF	TGTGCCAGCAGTTCCCCTGAGGGCACAGATACGCAGTATTTT
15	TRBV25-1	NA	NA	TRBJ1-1	CASSEVYGGNTEAFF	TGTGCCAGCAGTGAAGTTTACGGGGGGAACACTGAAGCTTTCTTT
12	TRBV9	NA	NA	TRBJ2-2	CASSGLSGELFF	TGTGCCAGCAGCGGACTCTCCGGGGAGCTGTTTTTT
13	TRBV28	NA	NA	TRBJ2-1	CASMGHPSDEQFF	TGTGCCAGCATGGGTCATCCTAGCGATGAGCAGTTCTTC
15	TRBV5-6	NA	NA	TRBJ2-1	CASSLEVGSYNEQFF	TGTGCCAGCAGCTTGGAGGTCGGCTCCTACAATGAGCAGTTCTTC
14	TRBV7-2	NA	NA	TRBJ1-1	CASSPGGRNTEAFF	TGTGCCAGCAGCCCGGGGGGGAGAAACACTGAAGCTTTCTTT
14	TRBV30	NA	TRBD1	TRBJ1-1	CAWSANRGYTEAFF	TGTGCCTGGAGTGCGAACAGGGGCTACACTGAAGCTTTCTTT
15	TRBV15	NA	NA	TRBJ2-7	CATSLARGVRNEQYF	TGTGCCACCAGCCTTGCGCGGGGTGTGAGGAACGAGCAGTACTTC
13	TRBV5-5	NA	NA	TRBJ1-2	CASTWGLSYGYTF	TGTGCCAGCACCTGGGGGCTGAGCTATGGCTACACCTTC
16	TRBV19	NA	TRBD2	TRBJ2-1	CASSIGTSGGGHEQFF	TGTGCCAGTAGTATTGGGACTAGCGGGGGCGGCCATGAGCAGTTCTTC
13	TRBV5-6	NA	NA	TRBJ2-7	CASTTATGYEQYF	TGTGCCAGCACCACGGCGACGGGCTACGAGCAGTACTTC
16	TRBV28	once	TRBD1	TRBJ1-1	CASSQPKQGFGTEAFF	TGTGCCAGCAGTCAACCGAAACAGGGGTTCGGCACTGAAGCTTTCTTT
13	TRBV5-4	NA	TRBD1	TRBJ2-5	CAIGGGGEETQYF	TGTGCCATAGGGGGCGGAGGAGAAGAGACCCAGTACTTC
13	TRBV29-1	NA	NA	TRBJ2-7	CSVEEGDRDFRSF	TGCAGCGTTGAAGAGGGGGACCGGGACTTCCGGTCCTTC
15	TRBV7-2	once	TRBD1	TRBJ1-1	CASSLGQGASAEAFF	TGTGCCAGCAGCCTAGGACAGGGGGCTAGTGCTGAAGCTTTCTTT
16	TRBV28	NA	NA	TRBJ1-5	CASSLTLGGHNQPQHF	TGTGCCAGCAGTTTAACCTTAGGGGGGCACAATCAGCCCCAGCATTTT
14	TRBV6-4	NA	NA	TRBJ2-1	CASSDSGEGGEQFF	TGTGCCAGCAGTGACTCAGGGGAAGGAGGAGAGCAGTTCTTC
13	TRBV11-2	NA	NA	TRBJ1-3	CASSLSSGNTIYF	TGTGCCAGCAGCTTATCTTCTGGAAACACCATATATTTT
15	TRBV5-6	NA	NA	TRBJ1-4	CASSRGYTTNEKLFF	TGTGCCAGCAGCCGGGGGTACACCACTAATGAAAAACTGTTTTTT
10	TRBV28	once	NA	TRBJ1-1	CASSGAEAFF	TGTGCCAGCAGTGGGGCTGAAGCTTTCTTT
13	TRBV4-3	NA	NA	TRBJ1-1	CASSQDRSTEAFF	TGCGCCAGCAGCCAAGACCGTAGTACTGAAGCTTTCTTT